This entry concerns a single TCR beta chain. Its cognate antigen is unknown. The primer mix had 60 Vbeta and 13 Jbeta primers. The data were produced by immunoSEQ multiplex PCR, yet TCRdb's version contains in-frame clones alone and is incomplete. The table records some 120,000 clones, about 73% of them present only once. The sample belongs to a study of cytomegalovirus exposure and HLA in healthy donors. Findings and caveats of the study: After further analysis at a later stage, around 17,000 TCR beta sequences were associated with HLA alleles at 0.05 false discovery rate. CMV serostatus was the only immune exposure information that was available. For TCR beta chains, V- and J-gene trimming was later linked to a missense DCLRE1C variant.

The CDR3 covers 18 residues. V lost 1 base to trimming and J lost 0 bases, with 16 bases between them. CDR1 is KGHSH and CDR2 is LQKENI in the germline V gene. Sequenced sample: PBMCs. The TCR sequence derives from a woman in her 40s in good health and CMV-seronegative. The rearrangement uses TRBV18 and TRBJ1-3, with D uncertain. DNA for the CDR3: TGTGCCAGCTCACCACGAGCGGACCGGAGAGCCTCTGGAAACACCATATATTTT. This gives the protein CASSPRADRRASGNTIYF. Full variable domain (missing parts from reference TRBV18 and TRBJ1-3): NAGVMQNPRHLVRRRGQEARLRCSPMKGHSHVYWYRQLPEEGLKFMVYLQKENIIDESGMPKERFSAEFPKEGPSILRIQQVVRGDSAAYFCASSPRADRRASGNTIYFGEGSWLTVV.